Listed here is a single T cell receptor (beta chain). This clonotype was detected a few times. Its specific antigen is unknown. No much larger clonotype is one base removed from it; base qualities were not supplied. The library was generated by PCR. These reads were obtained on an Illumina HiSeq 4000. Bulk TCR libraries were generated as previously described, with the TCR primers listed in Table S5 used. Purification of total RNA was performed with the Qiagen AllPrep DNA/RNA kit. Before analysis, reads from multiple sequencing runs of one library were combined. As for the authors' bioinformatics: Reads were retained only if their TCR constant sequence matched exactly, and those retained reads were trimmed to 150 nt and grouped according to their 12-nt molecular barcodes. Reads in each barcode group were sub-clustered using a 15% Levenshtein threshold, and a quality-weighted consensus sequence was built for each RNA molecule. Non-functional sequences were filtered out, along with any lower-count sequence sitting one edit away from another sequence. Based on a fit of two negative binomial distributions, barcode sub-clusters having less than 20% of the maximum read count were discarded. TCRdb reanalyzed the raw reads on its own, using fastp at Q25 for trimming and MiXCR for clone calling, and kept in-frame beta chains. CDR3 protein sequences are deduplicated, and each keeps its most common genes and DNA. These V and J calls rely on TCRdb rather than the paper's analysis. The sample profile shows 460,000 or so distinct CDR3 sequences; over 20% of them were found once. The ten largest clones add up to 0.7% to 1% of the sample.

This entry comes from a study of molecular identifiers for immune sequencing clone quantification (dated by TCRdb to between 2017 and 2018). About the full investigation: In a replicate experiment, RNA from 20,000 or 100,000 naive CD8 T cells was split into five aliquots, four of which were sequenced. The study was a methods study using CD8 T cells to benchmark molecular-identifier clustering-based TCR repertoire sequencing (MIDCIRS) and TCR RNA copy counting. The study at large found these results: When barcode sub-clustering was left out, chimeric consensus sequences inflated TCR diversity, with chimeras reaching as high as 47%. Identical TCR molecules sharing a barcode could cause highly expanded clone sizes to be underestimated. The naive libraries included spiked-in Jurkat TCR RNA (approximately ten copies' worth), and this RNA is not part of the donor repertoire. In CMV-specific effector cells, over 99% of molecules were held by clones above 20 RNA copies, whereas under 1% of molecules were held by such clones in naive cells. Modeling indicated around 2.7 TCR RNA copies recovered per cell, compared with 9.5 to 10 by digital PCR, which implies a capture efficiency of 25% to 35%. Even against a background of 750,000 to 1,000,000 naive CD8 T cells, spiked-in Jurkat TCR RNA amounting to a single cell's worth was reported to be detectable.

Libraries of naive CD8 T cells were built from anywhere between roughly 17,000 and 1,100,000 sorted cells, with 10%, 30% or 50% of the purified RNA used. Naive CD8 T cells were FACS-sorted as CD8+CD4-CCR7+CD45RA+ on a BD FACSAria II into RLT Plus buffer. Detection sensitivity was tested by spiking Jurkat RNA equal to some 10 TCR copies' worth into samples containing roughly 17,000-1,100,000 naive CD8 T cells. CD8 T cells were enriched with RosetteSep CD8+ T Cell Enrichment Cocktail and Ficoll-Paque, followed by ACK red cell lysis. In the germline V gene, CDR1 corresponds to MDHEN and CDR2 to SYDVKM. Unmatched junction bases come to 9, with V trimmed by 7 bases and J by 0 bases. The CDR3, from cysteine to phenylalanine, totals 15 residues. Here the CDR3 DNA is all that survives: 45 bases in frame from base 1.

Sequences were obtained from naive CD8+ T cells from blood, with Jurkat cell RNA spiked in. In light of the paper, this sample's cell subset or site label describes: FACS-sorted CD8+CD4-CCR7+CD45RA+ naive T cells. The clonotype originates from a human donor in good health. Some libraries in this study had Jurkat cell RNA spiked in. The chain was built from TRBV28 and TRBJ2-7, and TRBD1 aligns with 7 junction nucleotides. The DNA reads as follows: TGTGCCAGCATCATGGGACAGTCCAGCTCCTACGAGCAGTACTTC. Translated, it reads CASIMGQSSSYEQYF. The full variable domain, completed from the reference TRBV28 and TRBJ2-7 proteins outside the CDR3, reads DVKVTQSSRYLVKRTGEKVFLECVQDMDHENMFWYRQDPGLGLRLIYFSYDVKMKEKGDIPEGYSVSREKKERFSLILESASTNQTSMYLCASIMGQSSSYEQYFGPGTRLTVT.